The 28 T cell receptor beta chains reported below all come from one sample, sequenced in a study of shared clonotypes between healthy human individuals. Sequencing used immunoSEQ multiplex PCR; TCRdb keeps in-frame clones, though not all of them. The table includes 2 million or so clones, over 85% detected once. Naive CD8 cells were CD45RO-negative, positively selected for CCR7, excluding terminally differentiated effector memory CD45RA+ cells. The sequencing sample was made of naive CD8+ T cells sorted from blood. These receptor sequences come from a man between 18 and 29 years old in good health.

As concerns this clone: Other DNA sequences in the same sample also yield this CDR3. This sequence joins TRBV18 and TRBJ2-7; 9 bases agree with TRBD1. The germline gives CDR1 KGHSH, CDR2 LQKENI. Unmatched junction bases numbered 6, after V lost 6 bases and J lost 0 bases. This CDR3 has 15 amino acids. The CDR3 reads CASSPPGQGSYEQYF. The CDR3 DNA sequence: TGTGCCAGCTCGCCCCCGGGACAGGGCTCCTACGAGCAGTACTTC.

As concerns this clone: This same CDR3 is encoded by further DNA sequences in the sample. This chain joins TRBV19 and TRBJ1-1; a weak D match, TRBD1 (6 bases). In germline, CDR1 is LNHDA, CDR2 SQIVND (reference sequence). The V and J ends lost 5 bases and 3 bases respectively, with 10 bases between them. The CDR3 has 13 amino acids. CDR3 DNA: TGTGCCAGTAGTCCTGGACAGTACACTGAAGCTTTCTTT. Protein sequence: CASSPGQYTEAFF.

The V call is TRBV19, the J call TRBJ2-7; D assignment may be TRBD1 or TRBD2 (5 bases each). Trimming removed 6 bases at V and 5 bases at J, with 20 bases between. The CDR3 totals 15 residues. The germline CDR1 and CDR2 sequences are LNHDA and SQIVND (reference sequence). The CDR3 loop is CASSLDVSQGHEQYF. Written as DNA, the CDR3 is TGTGCCAGTAGCCTCGATGTCAGCCAGGGACACGAGCAGTACTTC.

The gene calls are TRBV7-3 and TRBJ2-1, with 8 bases fitting TRBD2. This CDR3 spans 16 amino acids. With V trimmed by 5 bases and J by 0 bases, 6 bases remained unmatched. Germline V CDR1 and CDR2: SGHTA, FQGTGA. The CDR3 spells CASSRGGPSSYNEQFF. CDR3 DNA sequence: TGTGCCAGCAGCCGCGGGGGGCCGAGCTCCTACAATGAGCAGTTCTTC.

The chain is built from TRBV19 and TRBJ2-1; weak D call: TRBD2 (6 bases). V gave up 0 bases and J gave up 6 bases, with 9 bases separating them. The CDR3 covers 14 residues. Germline V gene data show CDR1 as LNHDA and CDR2 as SQIVND (reference sequence). Written as DNA, the CDR3 is TGTGCCAGTAGTATAGATATGGAGGGCAATGAGCAGTTCTTC. It specifies CASSIDMEGNEQFF.

This clone was detected once. This chain connects TRBV29-1 to TRBJ1-2, with D possibly matching TRBD1 (6 bases). This CDR3 spans 12 amino acids. V gave up 7 bases and J gave up 8 bases, with 17 bases separating them. Per the germline V gene, CDR1 is SQVTM and CDR2 is ANQGSEA. CDR3 bases: TGCAGCGGATTCGAGGGGGACGGGGGCTACACCTTC. Protein product: CSGFEGDGGYTF.

The V and J genes are TRBV9 and TRBJ1-1, with 10 positions matching TRBD1. The trim removed 6 bases at V and 5 bases at J, leaving 7 bases unmatched. Germline V gives CDR1 SGDLS, CDR2 YYNGEE. The CDR3 consists of 14 residues. The CDR3 sequence is CASNTGTGVTEAFF. The CDR3 DNA sequence: TGTGCCAGCAATACAGGGACAGGGGTAACTGAAGCTTTCTTT.

The rearrangement joins TRBV10-2 to TRBJ1-2; D is possibly TRBD1 (5 bases). Germline CDR1 is WSHSY and CDR2 is SAAADI. The germline V and J ends were trimmed by 2 bases and 4 bases, with 14 bases remaining between them. The CDR3 runs 15 residues. The DNA for the CDR3 is TGCGCCAGCAGTGAGGTGGGGCAGGGAGGCTATGGCTACACCTTC. Amino acid sequence: CASSEVGQGGYGYTF.

The chain links TRBV7-2 to TRBJ1-1; the D gene is possibly TRBD1 (5 bases). The CDR3 totals 15 residues. V lost 2 bases to trimming and J lost 3 bases, with 13 bases between them. From germline, CDR1 is SGHTA and CDR2 FQGNSA. The CDR3 region is CASSLRMGPYTEAFF. The CDR3 bases are TGTGCCAGCAGCTTAAGAATGGGACCCTACACTGAAGCTTTCTTT. The full variable domain, with the rest looked up from reference TRBV7-2 and TRBJ1-1, is GAGVSQSPSNKVTEKGKDVELRCDPISGHTALYWYRQSLGQGLEFLIYFQGNSAPDKSGLPSDRFSAERTGGSVSTLTIQRTQQEDSAVYLCASSLRMGPYTEAFFGQGTRLTVV.

The CDR3 DNA is TGTGCCAGCAGCTTAGCCGCTTTTGGCAGCTCTAGGGCAGATACGCAGTATTTT. Protein sequence: CASSLAAFGSSRADTQYF. The genes are TRBV7-9 and TRBJ2-3; D gene unclear. Trimming took off 0 bases at V and 4 bases at J, with 20 bases between the two ends. The CDR3 spans 18 residues. Germline values: CDR1 SEHNR, CDR2 FQNEAQ (reference sequence).

The chain is built from TRBV13 and TRBJ2-2; D unresolved. Between the trimmed V and J ends, which lost 5 bases and 4 bases, there was a span of 14 bases. Germline values: CDR1 PRHDT, CDR2 FYEKMQ (reference sequence). There are 15 residues in the CDR3. The CDR3 protein is CASSLISGSTGELFF. The CDR3 DNA sequence: TGTGCCAGCAGCCTAATTTCCGGTAGCACCGGGGAGCTGTTTTTT.

The V and J genes are TRBV7-2 and TRBJ2-7; TRBD2 aligns across 7 bases. Unmatched junction bases numbered 2, after V lost 1 base and J lost 2 bases. CDR3 length: 14 amino acids. The V gene's germline CDR1 is SGHTA and CDR2 FQGNSA. The CDR3 sequence: CASSLEGGTYEQYF. The CDR3, as DNA: TGTGCCAGCAGCTTAGAGGGAGGGACCTACGAGCAGTACTTC. Drawing the rest from reference TRBV7-2 and TRBJ2-7, the complete variable domain is GAGVSQSPSNKVTEKGKDVELRCDPISGHTALYWYRQSLGQGLEFLIYFQGNSAPDKSGLPSDRFSAERTGGSVSTLTIQRTQQEDSAVYLCASSLEGGTYEQYFGPGTRLTVT.

This clone came up a few times. The J gene is TRBJ1-5, the V gene TRBV27; D remains unclear. This CDR3 region has 13 residues. Germline values: CDR1 MNHEY, CDR2 SMNVEV (reference sequence). V was shortened by 4 bases and J by 0 bases, with 4 bases between the two germline ends. The CDR3 sequence is CASSYYSNQPQHF. For the CDR3, the DNA is TGTGCCAGCAGTTATTATAGCAATCAGCCCCAGCATTTT.

This sequence joins TRBV5-1 and TRBJ2-2, with D possibly being TRBD2 (5 bases). Germline CDR1 and CDR2: SGHRS and YFSETQ. Trimming removed 1 base from V and 10 bases from J, with 17 bases in between. The CDR3 is 15 residues long. CDR3 residues: CASSLIWPHGEELFF. The CDR3 DNA is TGCGCCAGCAGCTTGATTTGGCCTCACGGGGAGGAGCTGTTTTTT.

Only one count was recorded for this clone. V and J are TRBV11-2 and TRBJ1-1; tentatively, D is TRBD1 (6 bases). Germline CDR1 is SGHAT and CDR2 is FQNNGV. Trimming took 4 bases from V and 4 from J, leaving 13 bases between them. CDR3 length: 14 residues. The CDR3: CASSSGARSTEAFF. CDR3 DNA: TGTGCCAGCAGCTCGGGGGCGCGATCCACTGAAGCTTTCTTT.

This chain uses TRBV5-1 with TRBJ2-6; 7 bases line up with TRBD1. In germline, CDR1 is SGHRS, CDR2 YFSETQ. The CDR3 is 16 residues long. V lost 4 bases to trimming and J lost 1 base; unmatched junction nucleotides: 5. The DNA for the CDR3 is TGCGCCAGCAGCACCTCGGGACAGTCTGGGGCCAACGTCCTGACTTTC. This encodes CASSTSGQSGANVLTF.

The chain couples TRBV28 to TRBJ2-3, with D maybe TRBD1 (5 bases). The CDR3 loop spans 15 amino acids. Per the germline V gene, CDR1 is MDHEN and CDR2 is SYDVKM. The V end lost 4 bases, the J end lost 4 bases, and 15 bases lay between the germline ends. The CDR3 spells CASSSPQGAADTQYF. The CDR3, as DNA: TGTGCCAGCAGTTCCCCCCAAGGGGCAGCAGATACGCAGTATTTT.

The chain recombines TRBV27 with TRBJ2-3, with 10 bases aligning to TRBD2. The CDR3 runs 15 residues. V lost 6 bases and J lost 4; bases outside the gene matches: 7. In germline, CDR1 is MNHEY, CDR2 SMNVEV (reference sequence). The CDR3 sequence is CASSTLGTSADTQYF. In DNA, the CDR3 is TGTGCCAGCAGCACTCTCGGGACTAGCGCAGATACGCAGTATTTT.

The J gene is TRBJ1-2, the V gene TRBV5-8; D remains unclear. V dropped 6 bases and J dropped 1 base, with 4 bases sitting between them. The CDR3 length is 11 residues. Germline V gene sequence: CDR1 SGHTS, CDR2 YDEGEE. The CDR3, as DNA: TGTGCCAGCACAGATAACTATGGCTACACCTTC. Its translation: CASTDNYGYTF.

About this clone itself: Other DNA sequences of this sample code for an identical CDR3. This rearrangement joins TRBV6-1 to TRBJ2-7, with unresolved D. CDR3 length: 13 amino acids. V dropped 2 bases and J dropped 0 bases, with 5 bases sitting between them. CDR1 is MNHNS and CDR2 is SASEGT in the germline V gene. CDR3 sequence reads: CASSELGSYEQYF. CDR3 nucleotides: TGTGCCAGCAGTGAACTCGGCTCCTACGAGCAGTACTTC.

The chain is built from TRBV11-2 and TRBJ2-7, with 9 bases matching TRBD2. The trim removed 6 bases at V and 7 bases at J, leaving 10 bases unmatched. The CDR3 extends over 14 amino acids. CDR1 and CDR2 (germline): SGHAT, FQNNGV. CDR3 in amino acids: CASRDEGLALEQYF. In DNA, the CDR3 is TGTGCCAGCAGGGACGAAGGACTAGCGCTTGAGCAGTACTTC.

The rearrangement links TRBV6-4 to TRBJ2-1; tentative D call: TRBD2 (7 bases). CDR3 length equals 15 residues. Germline lookup yields CDR1 MRHNA and CDR2 SNTAGT. The V end lost 5 bases, the J end lost 3 bases, and 14 bases lay between the germline ends. CDR3 residues: CASSPRGGNYNEQFF. In DNA form, the CDR3 reads TGTGCCAGCAGTCCCCGCGGGGGCAACTACAATGAGCAGTTCTTC.

The chain has TRBV7-9 and TRBJ2-2; 11 bases fit TRBD1. Germline-derived CDR1 and CDR2 are SEHNR and FQNEAQ (reference sequence). The V and J ends lost 5 bases and 4 bases, in that order; junction bases with no gene match: 9. This CDR3 has 17 residues. CDR3 nucleotides: TGTGCCAGCAGCCCAGCCCCGGGACAGGGGGTCACCGGGGAGCTGTTTTTT. Its translation is CASSPAPGQGVTGELFF.

This chain joins TRBV28 and TRBJ1-5; D is unclear. Trimming took off 10 bases at V and 6 bases at J, with 16 bases between the two ends. Per germline, CDR1 MDHEN and CDR2 SYDVKM. This CDR3 spans 13 amino acids. CDR3 coding DNA: TGTGCCACCTACGATCCTAAGGGTCAGCCCCAGCATTTT. The encoded protein is CATYDPKGQPQHF.

This rearrangement joins TRBV10-2 to TRBJ1-3, with 9 bases fitting TRBD1. From germline, CDR1 is WSHSY and CDR2 SAAADI. Trimming removed 4 bases from V and 2 bases from J; junction bases left unmatched: 9. There are 17 residues in the CDR3. Written as DNA, the CDR3 is TGCGCCAGCAGTGGGGACAGGGCAACCTTCACTGGAAACACCATATATTTT. Its protein is CASSGDRATFTGNTIYF.

The rearrangement uses TRBV9 and TRBJ2-7; tentatively, D is TRBD1 (5 bases). Between the trimmed V and J ends, which lost 4 bases and 0 bases, there was a span of 11 bases. CDR1 and CDR2 from the germline V gene are SGDLS and YYNGEE. This CDR3 spans 14 amino acids. The CDR3: CASSLDTTSYEQYF. Here the CDR3 DNA reads TGTGCCAGCAGCCTGGACACCACCTCCTACGAGCAGTACTTC.

The table lists this clone with a few counts. The rearrangement uses TRBV2 and TRBJ1-6; 9 bases align to TRBD1. V dropped 1 base and J dropped 9; count of bases not matched to a gene: 1. Germline V gene sequence: CDR1 SNHLY, CDR2 FYNNEI. The CDR3 sequence is 14 residues long. CDR3 protein: CASSEGQGVSPLHF. Here the CDR3 DNA reads TGTGCCAGCAGTGAAGGACAGGGGGTTTCACCCCTCCACTTT.

As concerns this clone: Other DNA sequences in this specimen translate into the identical CDR3. V and J are TRBV4-1 and TRBJ2-7; D unclear. V lost 4 bases, J lost 1 base, and 8 bases lay in between. Germline CDR1 is MGHRA and CDR2 is YSYEKL. CDR3 length: 13 amino acids. DNA for the CDR3: TGCGCCAGCAGCCGCGGCCCGTCCTACGAGCAGTACTTC. Its protein product is CASSRGPSYEQYF.